The clone carrying this T cell receptor beta chain was observed at least ten times. Its antigen is currently unknown. Under 3 months in duration, the ophthalmopathy in affected donors had moderate-to-severe activity, CAS ≥3 and NOSPECS ≥4. It was on clinical symptoms, serum thyroxine, TRAb, thyroid ultrasound and orbital computed tomography that diagnosis relied. CDR3 regions of TCR beta were amplified from RNA transcripts. HTBI primers were employed in first-round RT-PCR, then a second-round multiplex PCR followed. TCRdb re-derived calls from the multiplex PCR reads in MiXCR, one entry per CDR3 protein. The table records approximately 160,000 distinct CDR3 sequences, just under 40% of them present only once. These data come from a study of Graves' ophthalmopathy and Graves' hyperthyroidism. About the study: Untreated patients at initial diagnosis provided peripheral blood. Regarding the study as a whole: Detected in blood as well were most expanded thyroid clonotypes with frequency above 0.001.

The clonotype was recovered from a man aged 25 to 45 with Graves' ophthalmopathy. The sample taken for sequencing was peripheral blood.

CDR3 sequence (DNA): TGCAGTGCCGAGACAGGGGACACTGAAGCTTTCTTT. Translating gives CSAETGDTEAFF. The rearrangement joins TRBV20-1 to TRBJ1-1; 8 nucleotides agree with TRBD1. The V gene end was trimmed by 6 bases and the J gene end by 3 bases; junction bases not matched to a gene: 3. Germline CDR1 and CDR2: DFQATT and SNEGSKA (reference sequence). CDR3 length equals 12 residues.